The 29 T cell receptor beta chains in this list originate from one sample, sequenced in a study. MiXCR was run by TCRdb on the RT-PCR reads, yielding one entry per CDR3 protein. The sample has more than 550,000 distinct CDR3 sequences, more than 13% seen once; the top ten hold just over 3.5%. Sequenced input: memory CD4+ T cells from blood. The receptors here all came from a female donor in good health, serving as a healthy control.

This clonotype was detected only a few times. This CDR3 is CASSVGRDTSYEQYF. CDR3 coding DNA: TGTGCCAGCAGCGTGGGTAGGGACACATCCTACGAGCAGTACTTC. The chain recombines TRBV9 with TRBJ2-7, with D perhaps TRBD1 (6 bases). V lost 2 bases to trimming and J lost 1 base, with 13 bases between them. The CDR3 extends over 15 amino acids. The germline CDR1 and CDR2 sequences are SGDLS and YYNGEE.

To note about this clonotype: A much larger clone lies one base from this, so it may be a read error. The chain employs TRBV12-3 or TRBV12-4 and TRBJ1-5, with D unresolved. This CDR3 spans 12 amino acids. Trimming pared 7 bases from V and 11 bases from J, leaving 15 bases between. The DNA of the CDR3 is TGTGCCAGCATTTTGCCAAGCAACGCCCAGCATTTT. It encodes CASILPSNAQHF.

In its sample, this clonotype was seen a few times. The V gene is TRBV28, the J gene TRBJ1-2, with a possible D match to TRBD1 (6 bases). The V end was cut by 5 bases, the J end by 5 bases, with 15 bases between. Germline CDR1 MDHEN, CDR2 SYDVKM. There are 14 residues in the CDR3. This CDR3 is CASSAPGHLYGYTF. As DNA, the CDR3 is TGTGCCAGCAGTGCTCCGGGACACCTTTATGGCTACACCTTC.

The genes are TRBV27 and TRBJ1-6; D call uncertain. The CDR3 sequence is 13 residues long. The V and J ends lost 5 bases and 9 bases respectively, with 11 bases between them. Germline CDR1 MNHEY, CDR2 SMNVEV (reference sequence). CDR3 residues: CASSVIGGSPLHF. Here the CDR3 DNA reads TGTGCCAGCAGTGTAATCGGTGGTTCACCCCTCCACTTT.

The chain uses TRBV7-9 and TRBJ1-1; 9 positions match TRBD1. Looked up from germline, CDR1 is SEHNR and CDR2 is FQNEAQ (reference sequence). This CDR3 is 13 amino acids long. V dropped 5 bases and J dropped 12; count of bases not matched to a gene: 10. Here the CDR3 DNA reads TGTGCCAGCAGCGAATGGGGACAGGGAGGGACTTTCTTT. Translation gives CASSEWGQGGTFF.

This clonotype has ten or more counts. The gene calls are TRBV15 and TRBJ2-1; D not resolved. The CDR3 is 12 amino acids. V was shortened by 5 bases and J by 5 bases, with 7 bases between the two germline ends. Germline values: CDR1 LNHNV, CDR2 YYDKDF (reference sequence). CDR3 residues: CATSVTDNEQFF. DNA for the CDR3: TGTGCCACCAGCGTCACGGACAATGAGCAGTTCTTC.

This clonotype showed up just a few times. The chain joins TRBV12-3 or TRBV12-4 to TRBJ2-2; unclear D gene. Deletions cut 3 bases from V and 4 bases from J, with 6 bases between. CDR3 length: 13 amino acids. CDR3 sequence reads: CASSFEVTGELFF. In DNA, the CDR3 is TGTGCCAGCAGTTTCGAGGTCACCGGGGAGCTGTTTTTT.

The genes are TRBV20-1 and TRBJ1-5, with 7 nucleotides matching TRBD1. J gave up 1 base and V 6 bases, and 6 bases lay outside the gene matches. Germline V lookup: CDR1 DFQATT, CDR2 SNEGSKA (reference sequence). This CDR3 spans 14 amino acids. The CDR3 sequence: CSATGAGSNQPQHF. As DNA, the CDR3 is TGCAGTGCAACAGGGGCCGGGAGCAATCAGCCCCAGCATTTT.

The rearrangement links TRBV20-1 to TRBJ2-1; TRBD2 matches at 8 bases. CDR3 length equals 16 residues. V shed 4 bases and J 2 bases; nucleotides not matched to a gene: 10. CDR1 DFQATT and CDR2 SNEGSKA come from the germline V gene (reference sequence). The CDR3 loop reads CSAIHGPGGPYNEQFF. CDR3 DNA sequence: TGCAGTGCTATCCACGGACCGGGAGGGCCCTACAATGAGCAGTTCTTC.

For the CDR3, the DNA is TGTGCCAGCACCCTATCGCAGGGGACGAACAATGAGCAGTTCTTC. This sequence encodes CASTLSQGTNNEQFF. The V gene is TRBV9, the J gene TRBJ2-1; a weak D match, TRBD1 (6 bases). This CDR3 contains 15 residues. The V and J ends lost 6 bases and 5 bases respectively, with 18 bases between them. Germline-derived CDR1 and CDR2 are SGDLS and YYNGEE.

This clonotype has more than one count but fewer than ten. This chain uses TRBV7-3 with TRBJ2-1; D gene uncertain. CDR3 size: 15 residues. V was pared by 5 bases and J by 7 bases, with 18 bases between. Germline V gene lookup returns CDR1 SGHTA and CDR2 FQGTGA. The CDR3, as DNA: TGTGCCAGCAGCGACTTGGGTACAGACTCAAATGAGCAGTTCTTC. Its translation: CASSDLGTDSNEQFF.

This clonotype was counted only a few times. The chain carries TRBV20-1 and TRBJ2-1; TRBD1 is a possible D gene (5 bases). V shed 3 bases and J shed 4 bases, with 16 bases lying between them. Germline loops: CDR1 DFQATT, CDR2 SNEGSKA (reference sequence). The CDR3 is 15 amino acids. CDR3 nucleotides: TGCAGTGCTAGCCTGTGGGCAGGGATATACAATGAGCAGTTCTTC. This gives the protein CSASLWAGIYNEQFF.

This clonotype showed up many times. V gene TRBV7-2 combines with J gene TRBJ1-1; unclear D gene. V was clipped by 5 bases and J by 11 bases, with 9 bases between them. This CDR3 has 10 residues. Germline V gene lookup returns CDR1 SGHTA and CDR2 FQGNSA. Here the CDR3 DNA reads TGTGCCAGCAGCGACGGCCGGGCTTTCTTT. As protein: CASSDGRAFF.

This clonotype was observed a handful of times. The V call is TRBV6-6, the J call TRBJ2-7; D possibly uses TRBD1 or TRBD2 (7 bases each). Trimming took off 5 bases at V and 4 bases at J, with 21 bases between the two ends. The CDR3 totals 16 residues. CDR1 is MNHNY, CDR2 SVGAGI, per germline (reference sequence). The CDR3 loop reads CASSTGAGQSYYEQYF. The CDR3 region has the DNA TGTGCCAGCAGTACCGGAGCGGGACAGAGCTATTACGAGCAGTACTTC.

This clonotype has more than one count but fewer than ten. This chain links TRBV12-5 with TRBJ1-1; TRBD1 matches 8 bases. The CDR3 length is 13 residues. Trimming removed 6 bases from V and 5 bases from J; junction bases left unmatched: 5. Germline CDR1 LGHNT, CDR2 FRNRAP. The CDR3 reads CASGGTGRTEAFF. The CDR3 nucleotides read TGTGCTAGTGGAGGGACAGGAAGGACTGAAGCTTTCTTT.

This clonotype was seen many times. The chain combines TRBV6-5 with TRBJ2-1; TRBD2 agrees at 11 bases. The CDR3 sequence is 14 residues long. Germline V gives CDR1 MNHEY, CDR2 SVGAGI. J lost 7 bases, V lost 2 bases, and 1 base had no gene match. The CDR3 protein is CASSYRTSGNEQFF. As DNA, the CDR3 is TGTGCCAGCAGTTACAGGACTAGCGGGAATGAGCAGTTCTTC.

This clonotype was seen ten or more times. V is TRBV5-4 and J is TRBJ1-6; TRBD1 matches at 7 bases. V lost 4 bases and J lost 7; bases outside the gene matches: 8. Germline-derived CDR1 and CDR2 are SGHNT and YYREEE (reference sequence). The CDR3 is 15 amino acids. CDR3 amino acids: CASSTQGRNNSPLHF. CDR3 bases: TGTGCCAGCAGCACACAGGGGCGAAACAATTCACCCCTCCACTTT.

This chain joins TRBV10-3 and TRBJ1-3; D unresolved. V lost 0 bases to trimming and J lost 0 bases, with 12 bases between them. This CDR3 spans 17 amino acids. Germline V gene sequence: CDR1 ENHRY, CDR2 SYGVKD. This chain's CDR3 is CAISESEGRLSGNTIYF. The CDR3, as DNA: TGTGCCATCAGTGAGTCGGAAGGCCGGCTCTCTGGAAACACCATATATTTT.

In its sample, this clonotype was seen a few times. V usage is TRBV5-1 and J usage is TRBJ1-1; 9 positions agree with TRBD1. The junction had 2 bases not matched to a gene; V was cut back by 2 bases and J by 3 bases. In germline, CDR1 is SGHRS, CDR2 YFSETQ. The CDR3 has 14 residues. The CDR3 sequence is CASSFGQGYTEAFF. The CDR3 bases are TGCGCCAGCAGCTTCGGACAGGGGTACACTGAAGCTTTCTTT.

There are many counts of this clonotype. The V and J genes are TRBV10-3 and TRBJ2-7; D tentatively reads TRBD1 or TRBD2 (5 bases each). Germline loops: CDR1 ENHRY, CDR2 SYGVKD. This CDR3 is built from 12 residues. Trimming stripped 2 bases from V and 8 bases from J, with 10 bases between. As DNA, the CDR3 is TGTGCCATCAGTGAGCTAGGGACCAAGCAGTACTTC. Translating it yields CAISELGTKQYF.

This chain joins TRBV3-1 and TRBJ2-5; D perhaps matches TRBD2 (5 bases). Germline V gene lookup returns CDR1 LGHDT and CDR2 YNNKEL (reference sequence). This CDR3 region has 13 residues. V lost 0 bases and J 5 bases, leaving 7 bases between the germline ends. CDR3 sequence reads: CASSQEGGETQYF. The DNA of the CDR3 is TGTGCCAGCAGCCAAGAAGGCGGGGAGACCCAGTACTTC.

The table lists this clonotype with many counts. The chain combines TRBV20-1 with TRBJ2-7; 12 nucleotides match TRBD1. Germline V gene lookup returns CDR1 DFQATT and CDR2 SNEGSKA (reference sequence). The CDR3 runs to 14 residues. Trimming at V came to 6 bases and at J to 5 bases, leaving 8 bases not matched to a gene. The DNA for the CDR3 is TGCAGTGCCGGTGGTGGGACAGGGGGCGACGAGCAGTACTTC. Residues: CSAGGGTGGDEQYF.

The chain has TRBV5-1 and TRBJ1-2; no definite D call. Germline lookup yields CDR1 SGHRS and CDR2 YFSETQ. The length of the CDR3 is 13 residues. Between the trimmed V and J ends, which lost 5 bases and 4 bases, there was a span of 12 bases. DNA for the CDR3: TGCGCCAGCAGTTCCATGACCGTCTATGGCTACACCTTC. Its translation: CASSSMTVYGYTF.

CDR3 nucleotide sequence: TGTGCCAGCTCACCAACCGGGACTAGCGGGAGGGCCCGAATAGATACGCAGTATTTT. Encoded protein: CASSPTGTSGRARIDTQYF. V and J are TRBV18 and TRBJ2-3, with 16 bases fitting TRBD2. Looked up from germline, CDR1 is KGHSH and CDR2 is LQKENI. The V and J ends lost 2 bases and 5 bases, in that order; junction bases with no gene match: 10. The CDR3 is 19 residues long.

The gene calls are TRBV5-6 and TRBJ2-7, with 9 bases fitting TRBD2. The length of the CDR3 is 14 residues. V shed 3 bases, J shed 4 bases, and the junction held 5 bases outside the gene matches. Germline V gene data show CDR1 as SGHDT and CDR2 as YYEEEE. The CDR3 region has the DNA TGTGCCAGCAGCTACATTAGCGGGAGATACGAGCAGTACTTC. Protein sequence: CASSYISGRYEQYF.

This clonotype came up many times. V usage is TRBV20-1 and J usage is TRBJ2-3; TRBD2 agrees at 9 bases. The CDR3 spans 13 residues. Per the germline V gene, CDR1 is DFQATT and CDR2 is SNEGSKA (reference sequence). After removal of 3 bases from V and 4 bases from J, the junction contained 2 bases not matched to a gene. The DNA of the CDR3 is TGCAGTGCTAGCTCTAGCGGGGCAGATACGCAGTATTTT. Its translation is CSASSSGADTQYF.

In this sample, this clonotype turned up a few times. V and J are TRBV5-1 and TRBJ1-3; 7 bases match TRBD1. Per the germline V gene, CDR1 is SGHRS and CDR2 is YFSETQ. CDR3 length: 14 residues. V lost 4 bases and J lost 2; bases outside the gene matches: 3. CDR3 protein: CASSGGTAGNTIYF. The CDR3 nucleotides read TGCGCCAGCAGCGGAGGGACAGCTGGAAACACCATATATTTT.

In its sample, this clonotype was seen a few times. V and J are TRBV7-8 and TRBJ1-6, with D maybe TRBD1 (5 bases). Germline-derived CDR1 and CDR2 are SGHVS and FQNEAQ. With 5 bases removed from V and 8 bases from J, the gap between germline ends came to 16 bases. The CDR3 runs 15 residues. This CDR3 reads CASSPGTADYSPLHF. In nucleotides, the CDR3 is TGTGCCAGCAGCCCAGGGACGGCAGACTATTCACCCCTCCACTTT.

This clonotype showed up many times. J is TRBJ1-1 and V is TRBV20-1; D unclear. This CDR3 comprises 14 residues. Germline values: CDR1 DFQATT, CDR2 SNEGSKA (reference sequence). V was cut by 0 bases and J by 4 bases, with 12 bases left in between. This CDR3 is CSARDRVLGTEAFF. In DNA form, the CDR3 reads TGCAGTGCTAGAGATCGGGTCCTGGGCACTGAAGCTTTCTTT.